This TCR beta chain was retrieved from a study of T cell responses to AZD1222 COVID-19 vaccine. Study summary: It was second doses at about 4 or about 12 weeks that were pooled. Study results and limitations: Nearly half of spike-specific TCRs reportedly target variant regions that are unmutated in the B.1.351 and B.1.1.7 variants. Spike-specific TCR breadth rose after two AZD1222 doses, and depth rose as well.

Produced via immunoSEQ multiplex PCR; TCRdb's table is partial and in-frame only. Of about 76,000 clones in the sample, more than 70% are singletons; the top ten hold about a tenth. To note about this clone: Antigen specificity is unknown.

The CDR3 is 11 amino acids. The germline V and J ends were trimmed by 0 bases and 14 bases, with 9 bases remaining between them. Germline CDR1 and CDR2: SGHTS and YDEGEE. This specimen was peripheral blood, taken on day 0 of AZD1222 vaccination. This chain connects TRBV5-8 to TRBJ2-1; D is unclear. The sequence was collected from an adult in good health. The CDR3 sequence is CASSLVGVEFF. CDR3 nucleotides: TGTGCCAGCAGCTTGGTTGGTGTGGAGTTCTTC.